This T cell receptor (beta chain) originates from a study of human T cells and chemical hapten exposure. Time point in this sample: patch test 2, 6 weeks after DPC sensitization. Treatment defined: therapeutic diphenylcyclopropenone sensitization with weekly scalp DPC. The library tagged individual cDNA molecules with unique molecular identifiers. TCRdb reanalysed the RACE reads using MiXCR and keeps one entry per CDR3 protein. Of nearly 85,000 distinct CDR3 sequences listed, 11% are singletons. In this sample, this clonotype turned up a few times. The CDR3 length is 14 residues. Germline CDR1 reads SQVTM; CDR2 reads ANQGSEA. Trimming shortened V by 3 bases and J by 2 bases, and 13 bases separated the two germline ends.

The TCR was taken from a man younger than 35 with alopecia areata. Some clones in this sample may be carry-over from other donors' samples. The chain has TRBV29-1 and TRBJ2-5, with D possibly TRBD1 on 6 matching bases. The sequences come from whole blood, collected in connection with sensitization to the hapten diphenylcyclopropenone (DPC). CDR3 sequence reads: CSVDQGLRQETQYF. The CDR3 region has the DNA TGCAGCGTTGATCAGGGGCTGCGGCAAGAGACCCAGTACTTC.